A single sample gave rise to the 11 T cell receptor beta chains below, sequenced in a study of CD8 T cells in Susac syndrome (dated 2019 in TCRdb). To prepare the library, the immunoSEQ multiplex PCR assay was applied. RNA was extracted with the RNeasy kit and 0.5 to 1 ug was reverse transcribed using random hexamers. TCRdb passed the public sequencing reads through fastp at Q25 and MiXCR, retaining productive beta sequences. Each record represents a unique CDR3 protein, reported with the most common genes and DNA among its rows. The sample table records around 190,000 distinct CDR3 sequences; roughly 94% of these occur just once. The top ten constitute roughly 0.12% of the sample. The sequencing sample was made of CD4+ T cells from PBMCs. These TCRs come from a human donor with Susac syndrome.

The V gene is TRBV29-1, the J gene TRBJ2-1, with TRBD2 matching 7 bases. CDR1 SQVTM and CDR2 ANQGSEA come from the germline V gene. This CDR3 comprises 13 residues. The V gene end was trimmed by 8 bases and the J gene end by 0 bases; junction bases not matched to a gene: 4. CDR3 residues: CSHREDSYNEQFF. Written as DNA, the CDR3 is TGCAGCCATCGGGAGGACTCCTACAATGAGCAGTTCTTC.

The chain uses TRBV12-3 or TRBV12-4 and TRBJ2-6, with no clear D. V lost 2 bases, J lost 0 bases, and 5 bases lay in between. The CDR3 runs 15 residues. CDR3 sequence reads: CASSLSISGANVLTF. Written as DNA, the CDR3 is TGTGCCAGCAGTTTAAGTATCTCTGGGGCCAACGTCCTGACTTTC.

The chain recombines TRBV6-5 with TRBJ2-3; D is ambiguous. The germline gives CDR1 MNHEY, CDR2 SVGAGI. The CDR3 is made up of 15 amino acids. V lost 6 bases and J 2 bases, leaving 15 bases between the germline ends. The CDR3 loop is CASSLFSPATDTQYF. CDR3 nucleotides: TGTGCCAGCAGCTTATTCAGCCCAGCCACAGATACGCAGTATTTT.

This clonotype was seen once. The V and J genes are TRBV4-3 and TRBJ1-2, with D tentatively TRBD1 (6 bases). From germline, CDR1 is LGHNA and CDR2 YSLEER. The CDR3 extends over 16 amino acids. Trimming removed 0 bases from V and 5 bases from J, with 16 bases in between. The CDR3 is CASSQDSGQSVYGYTF. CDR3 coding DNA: TGCGCCAGCAGCCAAGATTCCGGACAGAGTGTGTATGGCTACACCTTC.

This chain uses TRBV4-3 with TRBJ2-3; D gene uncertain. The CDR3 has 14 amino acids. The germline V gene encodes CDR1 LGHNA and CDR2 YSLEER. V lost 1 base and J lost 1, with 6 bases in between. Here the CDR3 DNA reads TGCGCCAGCAGCCAAGGGGCCGGCACAGATACGCAGTATTTT. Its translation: CASSQGAGTDTQYF.

The DNA of the CDR3 is TGTGCCAGCAGCTTAGAACCCCAAGAGACCCAGTACTTC. Translated, it gives CASSLEPQETQYF. This chain uses TRBV9 with TRBJ2-5; D ambiguous. V was cut by 4 bases and J by 1 base, with 8 bases left in between. The CDR3 loop spans 13 amino acids. Germline assignment: CDR1 SGDLS and CDR2 YYNGEE. Based on the CDR3 plus reference TRBV9 and TRBJ2-5, the full variable domain is DSGVTQTPKHLITATGQRVTLRCSPRSGDLSVYWYQQSLDQGLQFLIQYYNGEERAKGNILERFSAQQFPDLHSELNLSSLELGDSALYFCASSLEPQETQYFGPGTRLLVL.

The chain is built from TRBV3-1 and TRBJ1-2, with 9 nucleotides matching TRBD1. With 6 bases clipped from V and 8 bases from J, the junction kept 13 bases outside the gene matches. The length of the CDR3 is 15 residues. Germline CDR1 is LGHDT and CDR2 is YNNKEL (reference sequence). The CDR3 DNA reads TGTGCCAGCAGTGCAACACCCGGGACAGGGAGAGGCTACACCTTC. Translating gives CASSATPGTGRGYTF.

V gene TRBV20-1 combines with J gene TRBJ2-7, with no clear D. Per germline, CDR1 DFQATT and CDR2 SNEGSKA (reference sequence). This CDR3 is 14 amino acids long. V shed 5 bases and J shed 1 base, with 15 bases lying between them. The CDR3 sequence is CSARDSVSSYEQYF. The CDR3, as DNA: TGCAGTGCTCGTGACTCGGTTTCTTCCTACGAGCAGTACTTC.

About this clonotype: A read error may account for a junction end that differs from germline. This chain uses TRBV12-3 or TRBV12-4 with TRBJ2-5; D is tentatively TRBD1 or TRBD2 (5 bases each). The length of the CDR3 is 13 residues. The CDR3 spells CASSFRLAGRGHF. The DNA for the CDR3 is TGTGCCAGCAGTTTTAGATTGGCCGGACGGGGCCACTTC.

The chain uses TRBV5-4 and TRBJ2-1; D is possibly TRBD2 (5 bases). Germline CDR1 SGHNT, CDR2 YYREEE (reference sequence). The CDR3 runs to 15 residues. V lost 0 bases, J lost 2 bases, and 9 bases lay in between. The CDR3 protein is CASSLVVGAYNEQFF. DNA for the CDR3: TGTGCCAGCAGCTTGGTGGTCGGGGCCTACAATGAGCAGTTCTTC.

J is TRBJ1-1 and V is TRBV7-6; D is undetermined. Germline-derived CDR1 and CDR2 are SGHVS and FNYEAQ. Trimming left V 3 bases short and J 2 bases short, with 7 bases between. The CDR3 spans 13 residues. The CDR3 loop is CASSFDINTEAFF. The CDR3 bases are TGTGCCAGCAGCTTCGACATAAACACTGAAGCTTTCTTT.